These 15 T cell receptor beta chains were all obtained from the same sample, sequenced in a study of blood T cell repertoires in COVID-19. Produced via immunoSEQ multiplex PCR; TCRdb's table is partial and in-frame only. Of under 65,000 clones listed, over 75% are singletons. The sequenced material came from peripheral blood. The receptors shown here come from a man aged 55 to 70 with COVID-19, enrolled during active disease.

The chain links TRBV3-1 (or the pseudogene TRBV3-2) to TRBJ1-1; D might be TRBD1 (6 bases). The CDR3 has 13 residues. V was trimmed by 6 bases and J by 5 bases, leaving 13 bases between them. Germline V gives CDR1 LGHDT, CDR2 YNNKEL (reference sequence). The CDR3 reads CASRGGERTEAFF. In DNA, the CDR3 is TGTGCCAGCAGAGGGGGTGAGAGGACTGAAGCTTTCTTT.

This rearrangement joins TRBV2 to TRBJ1-6; the D is unclear. V was clipped by 7 bases and J by 7 bases, with 11 bases between them. In germline, CDR1 is SNHLY, CDR2 FYNNEI. The CDR3 has 13 amino acids. CDR3 sequence reads: CASNSNRNSPLHF. CDR3 coding DNA: TGTGCCAGCAATTCGAACAGAAATTCACCCCTCCACTTT.

The CDR3 loop is CAISADRGRDGYTF. For the CDR3, the DNA is TGTGCCATCAGTGCCGACAGGGGGCGGGATGGCTACACCTTC. The chain has TRBV10-3 and TRBJ1-2; 10 bases match TRBD1. The V segment lost 4 bases and the J segment 6 bases; nucleotides outside the gene matches: 5. The CDR3 has 14 amino acids. Germline CDR1 ENHRY, CDR2 SYGVKD.

The chain carries TRBV30 and TRBJ2-1; maybe TRBD2 (5 bases). The CDR3 is 16 residues long. Deletions cut 0 bases from V and 2 bases from J, with 14 bases between. Germline V gene data show CDR1 as GTSNPN and CDR2 as SVGIG (reference sequence). This CDR3 is CAWSVHRSGAYNEQFF. The CDR3, as DNA: TGTGCCTGGAGTGTACATAGAAGCGGAGCCTACAATGAGCAGTTCTTC.

DNA of the CDR3: TGTGCCAGCAGCCAGGACCTCGAGGGAGGCTACACCTTC. Its protein product is CASSQDLEGGYTF. The chain couples TRBV7-9 to TRBJ1-2; D is unclear. Germline V gene lookup returns CDR1 SEHNR and CDR2 FQNEAQ (reference sequence). The CDR3 runs 13 residues. Trimming pared 5 bases from V and 8 bases from J, leaving 15 bases between.

A note on this clone: Since a much larger clone is just one base distant, this may be a read error. Other DNA sequences from this sample encode an identical CDR3 as well. The CDR3 sequence is CASCLGGGGRALPGYF. The DNA of the CDR3 is TGTGCCAGCTGCTTGGGTGGGGGCGGGCGGGCCCTCCCTGGGTATTTT. The rearrangement links TRBV5-5 to TRBJ2-3; tentative D call: TRBD1 (6 bases). This CDR3 spans 16 amino acids. Germline assignment: CDR1 SGHKS and CDR2 YYEKEE (reference sequence).

The chain uses TRBV10-3 and TRBJ1-1; 7 bases agree with TRBD1. There are 13 residues in the CDR3. The germline V gene encodes CDR1 ENHRY and CDR2 SYGVKD. The ends lost 3 bases at V and 7 bases at J; junction bases unmatched: 5. In DNA, the CDR3 is TGTGCCATCAGTGATTCAGGACAGGTTGAAGCTTTCTTT. It translates to CAISDSGQVEAFF.

This sequence joins TRBV5-4 and TRBJ1-6, with 8 nucleotides matching TRBD1. This CDR3 has 14 amino acids. V lost 3 bases to trimming and J lost 10 bases; unmatched junction nucleotides: 6. From germline, CDR1 is SGHNT and CDR2 YYREEE (reference sequence). CDR3 protein: CASSSRDRLSPLHF. DNA for the CDR3: TGTGCCAGCAGCTCGCGGGACAGGCTATCACCCCTCCACTTT.

This clone was recorded once. This CDR3 reads CATSISPGQPPNEQFF. CDR3 bases: TGTGCCACCAGCATTTCTCCGGGACAGCCGCCCAATGAGCAGTTCTTC. The chain carries TRBV15 and TRBJ2-1; 7 nucleotides line up with TRBD1. From germline, CDR1 is LNHNV and CDR2 YYDKDF (reference sequence). The junction had 12 bases not matched to a gene; V was cut back by 4 bases and J by 6 bases. The CDR3 is 16 residues long.

The chain couples TRBV5-1 to TRBJ2-3, with 7 bases fitting TRBD1. The CDR3 length is 15 residues. Germline CDR1 reads SGHRS; CDR2 reads YFSETQ. Trimming took 0 bases from V and 2 from J; bases not matched to a gene: 3. CDR3 coding DNA: TGCGCCAGCAGCTTGGGACAGGGAAACACAGATACGCAGTATTTT. As protein: CASSLGQGNTDTQYF.

This chain links TRBV5-1 with TRBJ2-5; 13 positions match TRBD2. The V and J ends lost 3 bases and 2 bases, in that order; junction bases with no gene match: 1. Germline V gene sequence: CDR1 SGHRS, CDR2 YFSETQ. This CDR3 has 15 residues. CDR3 region: CASSSGLAGQETQYF. CDR3 DNA sequence: TGCGCCAGCAGCTCGGGACTAGCGGGGCAAGAGACCCAGTACTTC. Supplemented by reference TRBV5-1 and TRBJ2-5, the full variable domain reads KAGVTQTPRYLIKTRGQQVTLSCSPISGHRSVSWYQQTPGQGLQFLFEYFSETQRNKGNFPGRFSGRQFSNSRSEMNVSTLELGDSALYLCASSSGLAGQETQYFGPGTRLLVL.

The V call is TRBV27, the J call TRBJ2-7, with 10 positions matching TRBD2. The V segment lost 1 base and the J segment 4 bases; nucleotides outside the gene matches: 4. The CDR3 consists of 15 residues. Germline lookup yields CDR1 MNHEY and CDR2 SMNVEV (reference sequence). Here the CDR3 reads CASSLLAGGFYEQYF. The CDR3 nucleotides read TGTGCCAGCAGTTTATTAGCGGGAGGCTTTTACGAGCAGTACTTC.

The J gene is TRBJ2-3, the V gene TRBV14, with 8 nucleotides matching TRBD2. Per germline, CDR1 SGHDN and CDR2 FVKESK. The CDR3 covers 15 residues. V dropped 8 bases and J dropped 5; count of bases not matched to a gene: 12. The CDR3: CASRLRAGGEDTQYF. CDR3 nucleotide sequence: TGTGCCAGCCGGCTCCGGGCCGGGGGGGAAGATACGCAGTATTTT.

The chain couples TRBV5-6 to TRBJ2-1; perhaps TRBD1 as D (6 bases). The CDR3 runs to 15 residues. Trimming left V 0 bases short and J 5 bases short, with 12 bases between. The germline V gene encodes CDR1 SGHDT and CDR2 YYEEEE. CDR3 DNA: TGTGCCAGCAGCTTGGGTTGGACAGCAGACAATGAGCAGTTCTTC. Its protein is CASSLGWTADNEQFF.

This chain uses TRBV9 with TRBJ2-3, with 8 nucleotides matching TRBD2. V was pared by 4 bases and J by 3 bases, with 10 bases of the junction left unmatched. The CDR3 is made up of 16 amino acids. Germline assignment: CDR1 SGDLS and CDR2 YYNGEE. The DNA of the CDR3 is TGTGCCAGCAGCCCAAGAGCGGGAGAAGGTACAGATACGCAGTATTTT. Translating gives CASSPRAGEGTDTQYF. The full variable domain, with the rest looked up from reference TRBV9 and TRBJ2-3, is DSGVTQTPKHLITATGQRVTLRCSPRSGDLSVYWYQQSLDQGLQFLIQYYNGEERAKGNILERFSAQQFPDLHSELNLSSLELGDSALYFCASSPRAGEGTDTQYFGPGTRLTVL.